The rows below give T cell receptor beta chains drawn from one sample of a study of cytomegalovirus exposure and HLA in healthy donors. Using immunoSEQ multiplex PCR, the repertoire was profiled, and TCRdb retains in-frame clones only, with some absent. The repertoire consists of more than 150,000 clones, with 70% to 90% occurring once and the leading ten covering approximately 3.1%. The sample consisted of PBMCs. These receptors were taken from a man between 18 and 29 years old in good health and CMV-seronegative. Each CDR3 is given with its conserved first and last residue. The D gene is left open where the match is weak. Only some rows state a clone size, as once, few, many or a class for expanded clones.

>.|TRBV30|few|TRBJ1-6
CAWSVQRGGDSPLHF
TGTGCCTGGAGTGTACAGAGGGGGGGAGATTCACCCCTCCACTTT
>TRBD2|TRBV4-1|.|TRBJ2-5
CASSQGGLAGGQETQYF
TGCGCCAGCAGCCAAGGGGGACTAGCGGGGGGCCAAGAGACCCAGTACTTC
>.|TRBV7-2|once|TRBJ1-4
CASSSWTAEELFF
TGTGCCAGCAGCTCATGGACAGCCGAAGAACTGTTTTTT
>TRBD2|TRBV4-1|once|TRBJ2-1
CASSQDYASGGAGRDNEQFF
TGCGCCAGCAGCCAAGATTACGCTAGCGGGGGGGCCGGACGGGACAATGAGCAGTTCTTC
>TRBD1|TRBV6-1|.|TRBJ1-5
CASRSTGNQPQHF
TGTGCCAGCAGGTCGACAGGGAACCAGCCCCAGCATTTT
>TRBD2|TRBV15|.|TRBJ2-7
CATSRYRSGSSYEQYF
TGTGCCACCAGCAGATACCGTAGCGGGTCCTCCTACGAGCAGTACTTC
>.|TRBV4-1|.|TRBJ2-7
CASSQATVLSYEQYF
TGCGCCAGCAGCCAAGCGACAGTCCTGTCCTACGAGCAGTACTTC
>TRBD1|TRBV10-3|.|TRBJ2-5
CAISPRQGSETQYF
TGTGCCATCAGCCCAAGACAGGGATCAGAGACCCAGTACTTC
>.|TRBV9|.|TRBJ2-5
CASSVDVSVGETQYF
TGTGCCAGCAGCGTAGATGTTAGCGTGGGGGAGACCCAGTACTTC
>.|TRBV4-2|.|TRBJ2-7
CASSQDTRGSYEQYF
TGTGCCAGCAGCCAAGATACGCGGGGCTCCTACGAGCAGTACTTC
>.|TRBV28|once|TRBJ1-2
CASSSPPLEIGNYGYTF
TGTGCCAGCAGTTCTCCCCCCCTGGAGATAGGAAACTATGGCTACACCTTC
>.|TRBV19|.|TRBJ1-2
CASSSRTANYGYTF
TGTGCCAGTAGTTCCCGGACAGCTAACTATGGCTACACCTTC
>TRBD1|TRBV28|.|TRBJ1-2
CASSQGTDNYGYTF
TGTGCCAGCAGTCAAGGGACAGATAACTATGGCTACACCTTC
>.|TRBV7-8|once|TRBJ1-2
CASSPEAAGNYYGYTF
TGTGCCAGCAGCCCAGAGGCAGCGGGAAATTACTATGGCTACACCTTC
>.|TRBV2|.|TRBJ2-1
CASSTRGRTKNNEQFF
TGTGCCAGCAGTACGCGGGGGCGAACGAAGAACAATGAGCAGTTCTTC
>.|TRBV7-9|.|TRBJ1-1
CASISTGVLNTEAFF
TGTGCCAGCATCTCCACGGGAGTTCTGAACACTGAAGCTTTCTTT
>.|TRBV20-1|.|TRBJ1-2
CSARDQYGYTF
TGCAGTGCTAGAGATCAATATGGCTACACCTTC
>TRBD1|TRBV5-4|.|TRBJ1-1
CASSPPGQTNTEAFF
TGTGCCAGCAGCCCCCCGGGACAGACGAACACTGAAGCTTTCTTT
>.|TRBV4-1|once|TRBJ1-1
CASSQEGTRRTEAFF
TGCGCCAGCAGCCAAGAAGGGACTAGGAGGACTGAAGCTTTCTTT
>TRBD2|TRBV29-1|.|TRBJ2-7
CSALLSGDTYEQYF
TGCAGCGCCCTACTTAGCGGGGACACCTACGAGCAGTACTTC
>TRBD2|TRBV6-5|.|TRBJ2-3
CASSYSQTSGQYF
TGTGCCAGCAGTTACTCGCAGACTAGCGGGCAGTATTTT
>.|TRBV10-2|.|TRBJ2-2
CASKAPSNTGELFF
TGCGCCAGCAAAGCGCCATCGAACACCGGGGAGCTGTTTTTT
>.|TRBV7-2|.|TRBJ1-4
CASSPPGSREKLFF
TGTGCCAGCAGCCCCCCAGGGTCACGTGAAAAACTGTTTTTT
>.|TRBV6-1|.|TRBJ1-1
CASSAQGAGEAFF
TGTGCCAGCAGTGCACAGGGAGCTGGTGAAGCTTTCTTT
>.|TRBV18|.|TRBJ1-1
CASSAGMNTEAFF
TGTGCCAGCTCGGCAGGGATGAACACTGAAGCTTTCTTT
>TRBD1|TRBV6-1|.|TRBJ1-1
CASSEGTGRGTEAFF
TGTGCCAGCAGTGAGGGGACAGGTCGCGGCACTGAAGCTTTCTTT
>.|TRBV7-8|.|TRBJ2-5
CASSLRPSRETQYF
TGTGCCAGCAGCTTACGGCCTAGCCGAGAGACCCAGTACTTC
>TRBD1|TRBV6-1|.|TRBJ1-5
CASSEKQGGDSNQPQHF
TGTGCCAGCAGTGAAAAACAGGGGGGGGATAGCAATCAGCCCCAGCATTTT
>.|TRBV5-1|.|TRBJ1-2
CASSSDTELANYGYTF
TGCGCCAGCAGCTCTGATACGGAGCTAGCTAACTATGGCTACACCTTC
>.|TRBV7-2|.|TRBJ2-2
CASSLETGELFF
TGTGCCAGTAGCTTGGAGACCGGGGAGCTGTTTTTT
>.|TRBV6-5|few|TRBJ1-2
CASSAGNLGYTF
TGTGCCAGCAGTGCAGGGAATCTGGGCTACACCTTC
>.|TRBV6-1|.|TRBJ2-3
CASMGAIAPDTQYF
TGTGCCAGCATGGGGGCCATAGCCCCAGATACGCAGTATTTT
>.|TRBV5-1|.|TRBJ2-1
CASSFLSLASNEQFF
TGCGCCAGCAGCTTCCTTAGCCTGGCGAGCAATGAGCAGTTCTTC
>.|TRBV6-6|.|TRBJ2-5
CASRGARGTKETQYF
TGTGCCAGCAGAGGGGCTAGGGGGACCAAAGAGACCCAGTACTTC
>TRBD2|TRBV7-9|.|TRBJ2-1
CASSASGSSYNEQFF
TGTGCCAGCAGCGCTAGCGGGAGCTCCTACAATGAGCAGTTCTTC
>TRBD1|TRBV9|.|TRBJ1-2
CASSSRQGEANYGYTF
TGTGCCAGCAGCTCCCGACAGGGTGAGGCGAACTATGGCTACACCTTC
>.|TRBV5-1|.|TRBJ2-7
CASSFTDPTHEQYF
TGCGCCAGCAGCTTTACAGATCCCACCCACGAGCAGTACTTC
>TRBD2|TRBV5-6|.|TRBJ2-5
CASSYGRTNQETQYF
TGTGCCAGCAGCTACGGGAGGACTAATCAAGAGACCCAGTACTTC
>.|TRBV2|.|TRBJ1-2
CASSELQGISNYGYTF
TGTGCCAGCAGTGAACTTCAGGGTATATCTAACTATGGCTACACCTTC
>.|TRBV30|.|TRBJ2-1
CAWSNLDPYNEQFF
TGTGCCTGGAGTAACCTAGACCCCTACAATGAGCAGTTCTTC
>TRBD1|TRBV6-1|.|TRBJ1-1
CASSGTENTEAFF
TGTGCCAGCAGCGGGACAGAAAACACTGAAGCTTTCTTT
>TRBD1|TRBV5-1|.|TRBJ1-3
CASSWDRGGSGNTIYF
TGCGCCAGCAGCTGGGACAGGGGAGGCTCTGGAAACACCATATATTTT
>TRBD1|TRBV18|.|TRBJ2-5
CASAPGTEETQYF
TGTGCCAGCGCCCCCGGGACAGAAGAGACCCAGTACTTC
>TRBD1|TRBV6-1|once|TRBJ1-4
CASSGTGGIKLFF
TGTGCCAGCTCCGGGACAGGGGGCATAAAACTGTTTTTT
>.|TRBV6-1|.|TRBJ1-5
CASRTGISNQPQHF
TGTGCCAGCAGGACCGGGATCAGCAATCAGCCCCAGCATTTT
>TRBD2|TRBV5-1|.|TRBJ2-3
CASSIAGGTDTQYF
TGCGCCAGCAGTATAGCGGGGGGCACAGATACGCAGTATTTT
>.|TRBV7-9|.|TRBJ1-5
CASSLGSSLGNQPQHF
TGTGCCAGCAGCTTAGGAAGCAGTCTAGGAAATCAGCCCCAGCATTTT
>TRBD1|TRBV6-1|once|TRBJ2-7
CASSVPGTAHEQYF
TGTGCCAGCAGTGTCCCTGGGACAGCCCACGAGCAGTACTTC
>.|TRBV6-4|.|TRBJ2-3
CASSVSLAPDTQYF
TGTGCCAGCAGTGTATCTCTAGCTCCAGATACGCAGTATTTT
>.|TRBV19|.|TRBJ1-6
CASRRDTVNSPLHF
TGTGCCAGTAGGAGGGACACAGTGAATTCACCCCTCCACTTT
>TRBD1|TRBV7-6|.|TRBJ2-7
CASSLAVGDSYEQYF
TGTGCCAGCAGCTTAGCGGTCGGGGACAGCTACGAGCAGTACTTC
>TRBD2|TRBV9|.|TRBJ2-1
CASSGGLAGGSYNEQFF
TGTGCCAGCAGCGGAGGACTAGCGGGAGGTTCCTACAATGAGCAGTTCTTC
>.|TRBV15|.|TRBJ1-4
CATSRKGTLEKLFF
TGTGCCACCAGCAGGAAGGGGACTCTTGAAAAACTGTTTTTT